Presented here are 22 T cell receptor beta chains from one specimen sequenced in a study of siplizumab effects on memory and regulatory T cells. The assay was immunoSEQ multiplex PCR, and TCRdb's table has in-frame clones only and misses some. The table has roughly 50,000 clones, roughly nine tenths seen once. The sequenced material came from naive CD8+ T cells sorted from blood. The receptors stem from a human donor in good health.

The chain uses TRBV6-5 and TRBJ2-3; TRBD2 is a possible D gene (7 bases). The V and J ends lost 11 bases and 0 bases respectively, with 18 bases between them. Germline CDR1 MNHEY, CDR2 SVGAGI. The CDR3 is made up of 15 amino acids. The CDR3 loop reads CACRPGGLSTDTQYF. Written as DNA, the CDR3 is TGTGCCTGTCGACCCGGGGGGCTGAGCACAGATACGCAGTATTTT.

This clone was recorded once. CDR3 region: CASSPNGGGGSTDTQYF. The CDR3 DNA reads as TGCGCCAGCAGCCCTAATGGGGGCGGGGGTAGCACAGATACGCAGTATTTT. This rearrangement joins TRBV4-1 to TRBJ2-3, with D possibly being TRBD2 (7 bases). The CDR3 consists of 17 residues. V dropped 4 bases and J dropped 0 bases, with 17 bases sitting between them. Germline-derived CDR1 and CDR2 are MGHRA and YSYEKL.

The chain carries TRBV21-1 and TRBJ1-2. TRBV21-1 is described as a pseudogene. The CDR3 is 16 amino acids. The CDR3 sequence is CASSKAVHWEDYGYTF. The CDR3, as DNA: TGTGCCAGCAGCAAAGCGGTTCACTGGGAGGACTATGGCTACACCTTC.

The CDR3 loop is CASSFYFDSPTGYTF. In nucleotides, the CDR3 is TGCGCCAGCAGCTTTTATTTTGACAGCCCGACCGGCTACACCTTC. The J gene is TRBJ1-2, the V gene TRBV5-1; TRBD1 is a possible D gene (5 bases). Germline values: CDR1 SGHRS, CDR2 YFSETQ. V was pared by 2 bases and J by 8 bases, with 19 bases between. This CDR3 comprises 15 residues.

The chain is built from TRBV5-1 and TRBJ1-4; 7 bases match TRBD1. In germline, CDR1 is SGHRS, CDR2 YFSETQ. V shed 1 base, J shed 3 bases, and the junction held 12 bases outside the gene matches. This CDR3 region has 18 residues. The CDR3 region is CASSLISTGSGPNEKLFF. CDR3 bases: TGCGCCAGCAGCTTGATTTCGACAGGGAGTGGGCCTAATGAAAAACTGTTTTTT.

This chain links TRBV7-8 with TRBJ2-1; D may be TRBD1 (6 bases). V was trimmed by 1 base and J by 7 bases, leaving 11 bases between them. This CDR3 has 14 amino acids. Germline V CDR1 and CDR2: SGHVS, FQNEAQ. The CDR3 loop is CASSLGGHHNEQFF. The CDR3 DNA sequence: TGTGCCAGCAGCTTAGGGGGGCACCATAATGAGCAGTTCTTC.

The chain carries TRBV27 and TRBJ2-7; TRBD2 matches 10 bases. Germline V CDR1 and CDR2: MNHEY, SMNVEV (reference sequence). The CDR3 has 14 amino acids. The junction had 2 bases not matched to a gene; V was cut back by 2 bases and J by 4 bases. In nucleotides, the CDR3 is TGTGCCAGCAGTTTAGCTAGCGGGAGATACGAGCAGTACTTC. Translating gives CASSLASGRYEQYF.

V and J are TRBV4-1 and TRBJ1-6, with unresolved D. Per germline, CDR1 MGHRA and CDR2 YSYEKL. V lost 1 base and J 4 bases, leaving 14 bases between the germline ends. CDR3 length: 17 residues. The CDR3 here is CASSQGGPRLYNSPLHF. The DNA for the CDR3 is TGCGCCAGCAGCCAAGGAGGACCTAGACTTTATAATTCACCCCTCCACTTT.

V and J are TRBV7-9 and TRBJ2-7; D is undetermined. Germline CDR1 and CDR2: SEHNR and FQNEAQ (reference sequence). Trimming removed 3 bases at V and 3 bases at J, with 15 bases between. This CDR3 comprises 15 residues. CDR3 nucleotide sequence: TGTGCCAGCAGCTTCCTCATAGGGATTCGCTACGAGCAGTACTTC. As protein: CASSFLIGIRYEQYF.

The rearrangement joins TRBV7-9 to TRBJ2-2; D uncertain. Germline CDR1 and CDR2: SEHNR and FQNEAQ (reference sequence). Trimming left V 2 bases short and J 2 bases short, with 9 bases between. The CDR3 has 15 residues. The CDR3 nucleotides are TGTGCCAGCAGCTTAATCCTGGCAAACACCGGGGAGCTGTTTTTT. It yields the protein CASSLILANTGELFF.

The CDR3: CASFGGFGTEAFF. In nucleotides, the CDR3 is TGTGCCAGCTTTGGGGGGTTTGGCACTGAAGCTTTCTTT. The rearrangement uses TRBV21-1 and TRBJ1-1. TRBV21-1 is a pseudogene segment. The CDR3 is made up of 13 amino acids.

This clone has a single count. The chain links TRBV6-1 to TRBJ2-7; 7 bases are a match to TRBD2. Germline-derived CDR1 and CDR2 are MNHNS and SASEGT. The CDR3 is 14 amino acids. J gave up 3 bases and V 0 bases, and 2 bases lay outside the gene matches. The CDR3 sequence is CASSEAAGYYEQYF. CDR3 nucleotide sequence: TGTGCCAGCAGTGAAGCAGCGGGGTACTACGAGCAGTACTTC.

The rearrangement joins TRBV19 to TRBJ2-3; D may be TRBD2 (6 bases). Trimming left V 5 bases short and J 5 bases short, with 17 bases between. The CDR3 extends over 15 amino acids. Germline CDR1 is LNHDA and CDR2 is SQIVND (reference sequence). The CDR3, as DNA: TGTGCCAGTAGTCTGGTGGCGGGGTGGGTAGATACGCAGTATTTT. As protein: CASSLVAGWVDTQYF.

This chain's CDR3 is CASSQDGGGIREQYF. In nucleotides, the CDR3 is TGCGCCAGCAGCCAAGATGGGGGGGGTATTCGGGAGCAGTATTTT. V is TRBV4-1 and J is TRBJ2-3; 7 nucleotides line up with TRBD2. CDR3 length: 15 residues. J gave up 11 bases and V 0 bases, and 11 bases lay outside the gene matches. In germline, CDR1 is MGHRA, CDR2 YSYEKL.

The chain uses TRBV27 and TRBJ2-7, with D maybe TRBD1 (5 bases). Trimming shortened V by 2 bases and J by 6 bases, and 14 bases separated the two germline ends. This CDR3 contains 14 residues. Germline-derived CDR1 and CDR2 are MNHEY and SMNVEV (reference sequence). For the CDR3, the DNA is TGTGCCAGCAGTTTAACAGGAATACTTTCCGAGCAGTACTTC. Its translation: CASSLTGILSEQYF.

This chain uses TRBV7-9 with TRBJ1-2; 9 bases are shared with TRBD1. The CDR3 runs 15 residues. Trimming at V came to 5 bases and at J to 4 bases, leaving 8 bases not matched to a gene. CDR1 SEHNR and CDR2 FQNEAQ come from the germline V gene (reference sequence). The CDR3 DNA sequence: TGTGCCAGCAGCGACCGACAGGGGGTGTCCTATGGCTACACCTTC. Amino acids: CASSDRQGVSYGYTF.

This rearrangement joins TRBV5-5 to TRBJ1-1; no clear D. This CDR3 is built from 13 residues. Trimming stripped 3 bases from V and 2 bases from J, with 8 bases between. CDR1 and CDR2 (germline): SGHKS, YYEKEE (reference sequence). The CDR3 DNA follows: TGTGCCAGCAGCTGGGGAGTAAACACTGAAGCTTTCTTT. As protein: CASSWGVNTEAFF. The whole variable domain, filled in from reference TRBV5-5 and TRBJ1-1, reads DAGVTQSPTHLIKTRGQQVTLRCSPISGHKSVSWYQQVLGQGPQFIFQYYEKEERGRGNFPDRFSARQFPNYSSELNVNALLLGDSALYLCASSWGVNTEAFFGQGTRLTVV.

The chain carries TRBV9 and TRBJ2-5; 10 bases line up with TRBD1. Trimming cost V 4 bases and J 2 bases; bases outside gene matches: 5. There are 15 residues in the CDR3. Germline CDR1 reads SGDLS; CDR2 reads YYNGEE. The CDR3 region is CASSNGQGGQETQYF. The CDR3 bases are TGTGCCAGCAGCAACGGACAGGGGGGGCAAGAGACCCAGTACTTC.

This chain joins TRBV18 and TRBJ2-7; tentatively, D is TRBD1 (5 bases). Trimming took off 6 bases at V and 3 bases at J, with 18 bases between the two ends. CDR3 size: 15 residues. Germline CDR1 and CDR2: KGHSH and LQKENI. DNA for the CDR3: TGTGCCAGCTCGAACAGTGGTCAGGGAATCTACGAGCAGTACTTC. This sequence encodes CASSNSGQGIYEQYF.

This chain connects TRBV6-6 to TRBJ1-1; D gene uncertain. The CDR3 is made up of 13 amino acids. The germline CDR1 and CDR2 sequences are MNHNY and SVGAGI (reference sequence). Trimming pared 8 bases from V and 1 base from J, leaving 11 bases between. The CDR3 here is CASASDGNTEAFF. CDR3 in DNA: TGTGCCAGCGCGAGTGACGGGAACACTGAAGCTTTCTTT.

This chain connects TRBV10-3 to TRBJ1-1, with D uncertain. Germline values: CDR1 ENHRY, CDR2 SYGVKD. With 7 bases removed from V and 5 bases from J, the gap between germline ends came to 8 bases. CDR3 length equals 11 residues. The CDR3 reads CAIKVGTEAFF. The CDR3 bases are TGTGCCATCAAGGTGGGTACTGAAGCTTTCTTT.

The chain has TRBV10-3 and TRBJ2-1; 9 bases match TRBD2. Germline CDR1 is ENHRY and CDR2 is SYGVKD. The junction had 12 bases not matched to a gene; V was cut back by 4 bases and J by 5 bases. This CDR3 has 17 residues. CDR3 sequence (DNA): TGTGCCATCAGTGGACCGGTAGCGGGAGTTCGCGACAATGAGCAGTTCTTC. Translation gives CAISGPVAGVRDNEQFF.